The rows below give T cell receptor beta chains drawn from one sample of a study of T cells after yellow fever vaccination. One entry per CDR3 protein, called by TCRdb with MiXCR from the 5' RACE reads. The table includes 150,000 to 200,000 distinct CDR3 sequences, approximately 6.8% detected once. The material sequenced was CD4+ T cells sorted from PBMCs, taken 5 days after the first yellow fever vaccination. These receptors originate from a young man who received the YFV17D yellow fever vaccine. Both conserved end residues are part of each CDR3. The order of the fields is V gene, clone size, D gene, J gene, CDR3 protein, CDR3 DNA. D genes are given only for firm matches. Clone size is stated in some rows and not others, as once, few, many or a class when expanded.

V: TRBV7-2; size: few; D: TRBD2; J: TRBJ2-5; CDR3: CASSSSGAETQYF; DNA: TGTGCCAGCAGCTCTAGCGGAGCGGAGACCCAGTACTTC
V: TRBV5-1; size: many; D: NA; J: TRBJ2-2; CDR3: CASSFHELNTGELFF; DNA: TGCGCCAGCAGCTTTCATGAACTGAACACCGGGGAGCTGTTTTTT
V: TRBV7-8; size: many; D: NA; J: TRBJ2-1; CDR3: CASSITSVSEQFF; DNA: TGTGCCAGCAGCATAACTTCGGTTTCTGAGCAGTTCTTC
V: TRBV7-2; size: many; D: TRBD2; J: TRBJ2-1; CDR3: CASSWTSGVSNEQFF; DNA: TGTGCCAGCAGCTGGACTAGCGGGGTGTCCAATGAGCAGTTCTTC
V: TRBV20-1; size: many; D: NA; J: TRBJ1-2; CDR3: CSASIPGGYTF; DNA: TGCAGTGCTAGCATCCCTGGGGGCTACACCTTC
V: TRBV7-3; size: many; D: TRBD2; J: TRBJ2-1; CDR3: CASSSQPTSGGREQFF; DNA: TGTGCCAGCAGCTCCCAACCCACTAGCGGGGGACGGGAGCAGTTCTTC
V: TRBV5-1; size: NA; D: NA; J: TRBJ2-2; CDR3: CASSSSTTTGSTGALFF; DNA: TGCGCCAGCAGCTCCTCTACTACGACAGGATCCACCGGGGCGCTGTTTTTT
V: TRBV5-1; size: many; D: NA; J: TRBJ2-5; CDR3: CASSPGGPVETQYF; DNA: TGCGCCAGCAGTCCCGGGGGCCCGGTGGAGACCCAGTACTTC
V: TRBV7-2; size: many; D: NA; J: TRBJ1-1; CDR3: CASSSSRWNTEAFF; DNA: TGTGCCAGCAGCTCCTCCAGGTGGAACACTGAAGCTTTCTTT
V: TRBV11-2; size: NA; D: TRBD2; J: TRBJ2-1; CDR3: CASSAGLAGSNEQFF; DNA: TGTGCCAGCAGCGCCGGACTAGCGGGGAGCAATGAGCAGTTCTTC
V: TRBV4-2; size: few; D: TRBD1; J: TRBJ2-6; CDR3: CASSQDSTGVGANVLTF; DNA: TGTGCCAGCAGCCAAGACTCAACAGGGGTAGGGGCCAACGTCCTGACTTTC
V: TRBV28; size: NA; D: NA; J: TRBJ1-5; CDR3: CASTSVRGTANQPQHF; DNA: TGTGCCAGCACCTCCGTTAGGGGCACAGCAAATCAGCCCCAGCATTTT
V: TRBV15; size: few; D: NA; J: TRBJ2-5; CDR3: CATSSERGRQETQYF; DNA: TGTGCCACCAGCAGTGAACGGGGGAGACAAGAGACCCAGTACTTC
V: TRBV18; size: many; D: TRBD1; J: TRBJ2-3; CDR3: CASSSNTGGATDTQYF; DNA: TGTGCCAGCTCATCGAATACAGGGGGAGCCACAGATACGCAGTATTTT
V: TRBV7-3; size: few; D: NA; J: TRBJ1-6; CDR3: CASSPGGAGNNSPLHF; DNA: TGTGCCAGCAGCCCTGGGGGGGCTGGAAATAATTCACCCCTCCACTTT
V: TRBV5-6; size: many; D: TRBD1; J: TRBJ2-3; CDR3: CASSILRDRVTDTQYF; DNA: TGTGCCAGCAGCATCCTCCGGGACAGGGTTACAGATACGCAGTATTTT
V: TRBV4-2; size: many; D: NA; J: TRBJ2-5; CDR3: CASSPEVNGGPWETQYF; DNA: TGTGCCAGCAGCCCCGAGGTCAACGGGGGGCCGTGGGAGACCCAGTACTTC
V: TRBV5-4; size: NA; D: TRBD2; J: TRBJ2-1; CDR3: CASSLKVSGGALNEQFF; DNA: TGTGCCAGCAGCTTGAAGGTTAGCGGGGGGGCCCTCAATGAGCAGTTCTTC
V: TRBV28; size: many; D: NA; J: TRBJ2-1; CDR3: CASSSRHRPLEQFF; DNA: TGTGCCAGCAGTTCCCGTCATAGACCGTTAGAGCAGTTCTTC
V: TRBV27; size: NA; D: NA; J: TRBJ2-1; CDR3: CASSLEGISYNEQFF; DNA: TGTGCCAGCAGCCTCGAGGGGATCTCCTACAATGAGCAGTTCTTC
V: TRBV7-8; size: NA; D: NA; J: TRBJ1-1; CDR3: CASSLWARGEAFF; DNA: TGTGCCAGCAGCTTATGGGCTCGGGGTGAAGCTTTCTTT
V: TRBV4-1; size: many; D: TRBD1; J: TRBJ1-2; CDR3: CASSLAGQGGFGYTF; DNA: TGCGCCAGCAGCCTAGCGGGACAGGGTGGTTTTGGCTACACCTTC
V: TRBV5-1; size: many; D: NA; J: TRBJ2-1; CDR3: CASALDSYNEQFF; DNA: TGCGCCAGCGCGTTAGACTCCTACAATGAGCAGTTCTTC
V: TRBV12-5; size: many; D: TRBD1; J: TRBJ1-1; CDR3: CASAPGTGAWNTEAFF; DNA: TGTGCTAGTGCTCCCGGGACAGGGGCTTGGAACACTGAAGCTTTCTTT
V: TRBV15; size: NA; D: NA; J: TRBJ2-5; CDR3: CATSRDKGGQTQYF; DNA: TGTGCCACCAGCAGAGATAAGGGTGGGCAGACCCAGTACTTC
V: TRBV7-8; size: NA; D: TRBD2; J: TRBJ2-3; CDR3: CASSSRLTSGTDTQYF; DNA: TGTGCCAGCAGCTCTAGATTGACTAGCGGTACAGATACGCAGTATTTT
V: TRBV20-1; size: few; D: NA; J: TRBJ1-6; CDR3: CSAPGAGVNSPLHF; DNA: TGCAGTGCTCCCGGTGCAGGGGTTAATTCACCCCTCCACTTT